The entry that follows covers one TCR beta chain sequence. Antigen specificity is unknown. In germline, CDR1 is DFQATT, CDR2 SNEGSKA (reference sequence). Unmatched junction bases numbered 8, after V lost 3 bases and J lost 9 bases. The CDR3 totals 13 residues. The data are from a study of CD8 T cells in Susac syndrome. Study-wide results and limits: The study conceded that relatively few individuals underwent its TCR sequencing and HLA analysis.

An amount of RNA that ranged from about 0.45 to 1 ug was reverse transcribed with random hexamers. TCRdb re-called the immunoSEQ multiplex PCR reads with MiXCR, one entry per CDR3 protein. The table lists around 77,000 distinct CDR3 sequences, nearly 96% of them singletons. High-throughput TCR beta sequencing covered peripheral CD8+ and CD4+ T cells. This chain joins TRBV20-1 and TRBJ1-1; TRBD1 aligns across 9 bases. Input material: CD4+ T cells from PBMCs. The TCR was taken from a human donor with multiple sclerosis. The CDR3 DNA follows: TGCAGTGCTAGTCCCGGACAGGGGTGGAAAGCTTTCTTT. This sequence encodes CSASPGQGWKAFF.